By share, the clone carrying this T cell receptor beta chain ranks as medium-sized (0.01 to 0.1%). Its cognate antigen is unknown. This sample was taken from a study of OX40 agonist ivuxolimab in advanced cancers. Background on the study: Two patients with cutaneous melanoma and one with hepatocellular carcinoma, three in total, showed partial responses. Whole-study results and caveats: There were, on average, more expanded clones in CD8+ T cells than in CD4+. Among expanded peripheral T cells, antigen specificity went undetermined.

Assay: immunoSEQ multiplex PCR; the TCRdb copy retains only in-frame clones and omits some. The sample lists about 41,000 clones; around three quarters were seen once. Germline V gene data show CDR1 as MNHEY and CDR2 as SMNVEV (reference sequence). Trimming cost V 5 bases and J 3 bases; bases outside gene matches: 11. The CDR3 spans 18 residues. Samples were taken at baseline and on day 1 of cycles 4 and 7. The specimen was CD4+ or CD8+ T cells sorted from blood, collected in a trial of the OX40 agonist ivuxolimab. The V and J genes are TRBV27 and TRBJ1-6; 9 bases line up with TRBD1. The TCR originated in an adult with an advanced solid tumor such as melanoma, head and neck, liver or kidney cancer. This chain's CDR3 is CASSTDRGDFNYNSPLHF. The CDR3 nucleotides read TGTGCCAGCAGTACGGACAGGGGCGATTTTAACTATAATTCACCCCTCCACTTT.